These 15 T cell receptor beta chains were all obtained from the same sample, sequenced in a study of neurological immune-mediated disorders. TCRdb reprocessed the 5' RACE reads with MiXCR, giving one entry per CDR3 protein. The data contain about 40,000 distinct CDR3 sequences, roughly 2.5% of them singletons. Material: PBMCs. The receptors originated from a man aged 50-59 years with multiple sclerosis.

This clonotype was counted ten times or more. The chain employs TRBV12-3 or TRBV12-4 and TRBJ1-6; the match to TRBD1 covers 11 bases. V shed 4 bases, J shed 9 bases, and the junction held 5 bases outside the gene matches. The CDR3 is 15 residues long. The DNA of the CDR3 is TGTGCCAGCAGTTCGGGACAGGGGGTTGGTTCACCCCTCCACTTT. It yields the protein CASSSGQGVGSPLHF.

This clonotype was found many times. The V gene is TRBV11-2, the J gene TRBJ1-6; D is uncertain. This CDR3 comprises 14 residues. Trimming removed 1 base at V and 8 bases at J, with 9 bases between. Per the germline V gene, CDR1 is SGHAT and CDR2 is FQNNGV. The CDR3 DNA sequence: TGTGCCAGCAGCTTAGCCGGGTTGGATTCACCCCTCCACTTT. Amino acid sequence: CASSLAGLDSPLHF.

This CDR3 is CASSSRERTDTQYF. DNA for the CDR3: TGTGCCAGCAGCTCCCGGGAAAGGACAGATACGCAGTATTTT. The chain is built from TRBV3-1 and TRBJ2-3; TRBD2 is a possible D gene (5 bases). The V end was cut by 5 bases, the J end by 3 bases, with 12 bases between. The CDR3 is made up of 14 amino acids. Germline V gives CDR1 LGHDT, CDR2 YNNKEL (reference sequence).

This clonotype was detected ten times or more. This sequence joins TRBV20-1 and TRBJ2-3, with D perhaps TRBD1 or TRBD2 (5 bases each). Per germline, CDR1 DFQATT and CDR2 SNEGSKA (reference sequence). This CDR3 comprises 14 residues. V lost 5 bases, J lost 2 bases, and 14 bases lay in between. CDR3 DNA sequence: TGCAGTGCTGAGAAGCCCGGGGCCACAGATACGCAGTATTTT. It codes for CSAEKPGATDTQYF.

Turning to this clonotype: The conserved final phenylalanine or tryptophan is absent from the CDR3, which likely points to a read error. This chain's CDR3 is CSARGFPAGDEQFN. As DNA, the CDR3 is TGCAGTGCAAGGGGTTTCCCAGCAGGGGATGAGCAGTTCAAC. The chain recombines TRBV20-1 with TRBJ2-1; a possible D gene is TRBD1 (6 bases). Trimming removed 6 bases from V and 8 bases from J, with 20 bases in between. Germline CDR1 reads DFQATT; CDR2 reads SNEGSKA (reference sequence). The CDR3 spans 14 residues.

There are many counts of this clonotype. The V and J genes are TRBV5-5 and TRBJ2-7; 7 bases align to TRBD2. Looked up from germline, CDR1 is SGHKS and CDR2 is YYEKEE (reference sequence). The CDR3 spans 13 residues. V trimming: 9 bases; J trimming: 2 bases; junction bases outside the gene matches: 8. Here the CDR3 DNA reads TGTGCCACCGGACTCGGGGGGACCTACGAGCAGTACTTC. Its translation: CATGLGGTYEQYF.

This clonotype has a count of ten or more. In nucleotides, the CDR3 is TGCGCCAGCAGCTCGGGGACAGGGTCTGGGGCCAACGTCCTGACTTTC. This encodes CASSSGTGSGANVLTF. The chain recombines TRBV5-1 with TRBJ2-6; 9 nucleotides match TRBD1. The ends lost 3 bases at V and 1 base at J; junction bases unmatched: 2. CDR3 length equals 16 residues. Per germline, CDR1 SGHRS and CDR2 YFSETQ.

This clonotype occurred many times. The CDR3 region has the DNA TGCAGCGGCGCCGTACAGGGGGCAAACACTGAAGCTTTCTTT. It yields the protein CSGAVQGANTEAFF. V usage is TRBV29-1 and J usage is TRBJ1-1, with TRBD1 matching over 9 bases. Trimming removed 7 bases from V and 2 bases from J; junction bases left unmatched: 8. From germline, CDR1 is SQVTM and CDR2 ANQGSEA. This CDR3 comprises 14 residues. Based on the CDR3 plus reference TRBV29-1 and TRBJ1-1, the full variable domain is SAVISQKPSRDICQRGTSLTIQCQVDSQVTMMFWYRQQPGQSLTLIATANQGSEATYESGFVIDKFPISRPNLTFSTLTVSNMSPEDSSIYLCSGAVQGANTEAFFGQGTRLTVV.

This clonotype was picked up many times. The V call is TRBV5-1, the J call TRBJ2-7, with a possible D match to TRBD1 (6 bases). Trimming shortened V by 4 bases and J by 4 bases, and 9 bases separated the two germline ends. CDR3 size: 12 residues. Germline V gene lookup returns CDR1 SGHRS and CDR2 YFSETQ. CDR3 nucleotide sequence: TGCGCCAGCAGCGAGACAGGTTACGAGCAGTACTTC. Its protein product is CASSETGYEQYF.

This clonotype has a count of ten or more. The chain combines TRBV6-5 with TRBJ1-1; a possible D gene is TRBD1 (6 bases). Germline-derived CDR1 and CDR2 are MNHEY and SVGAGI. V lost 4 bases to trimming and J lost 4 bases, with 13 bases between them. The CDR3 covers 14 residues. The CDR3 region is CASSLSSDSTEAFF. The CDR3 DNA follows: TGTGCCAGCAGTTTATCGTCGGACAGCACTGAAGCTTTCTTT.

This clonotype was found many times. One end of the junction does not line up with germline, which may come from a read error. The chain recombines TRBV20-1 with TRBJ1-6, with D hard to call. This CDR3 spans 14 amino acids. Germline CDR1 reads DFQATT; CDR2 reads SNEGSKA (reference sequence). This CDR3 is CSARGYSYNSPLNF. CDR3 DNA: TGCAGTGCTAGAGGCTACAGCTATAATTCACCCCTCAACTTT.

This clonotype is labeled large. CDR3 region: CSARDSGDTEAFF. DNA for the CDR3: TGCAGTGCTAGAGATTCAGGGGACACTGAAGCTTTCTTT. The V call is TRBV20-1, the J call TRBJ1-1; D might be TRBD1 (6 bases). This CDR3 is built from 13 residues. V lost 0 bases to trimming and J lost 3 bases, with 8 bases between them. Germline values: CDR1 DFQATT, CDR2 SNEGSKA (reference sequence).

This clonotype was picked up many times. V is TRBV11-2 and J is TRBJ2-3, with 11 bases aligning to TRBD2. The CDR3 runs 15 residues. Germline trimming cut 5 bases from V and 2 bases from J; bases unmatched to any gene: 3. CDR1 and CDR2 from the germline V gene are SGHAT and FQNNGV. The CDR3 sequence: CASSETSGVTDTQYF. In nucleotides, the CDR3 is TGTGCCAGCAGCGAGACTAGCGGGGTCACAGATACGCAGTATTTT.

This clonotype showed up many times. The rearrangement links TRBV6-6 to TRBJ2-1; 7 positions agree with TRBD1. Germline V gene data show CDR1 as MNHNY and CDR2 as SVGAGI (reference sequence). With 6 bases clipped from V and 15 bases from J, the junction kept 8 bases outside the gene matches. The CDR3 is 11 residues long. The CDR3, as DNA: TGTGCCAGCAGCTCAGGGGGACCTCTGTTCTTC. Encoded protein: CASSSGGPLFF.

In this sample, this clonotype turned up a few times. Because the CDR3 is missing its conserved closing phenylalanine or tryptophan, this is likely a read error. The gene calls are TRBV5-1 and TRBJ2-1, with D possibly matching TRBD1 (6 bases). The CDR3 totals 12 residues. Germline CDR1 and CDR2: SGHRS and YFSETQ. V lost 2 bases to trimming and J lost 6 bases, with 6 bases between them. The CDR3 here is CASSLQGNEQFN. CDR3 nucleotides: TGCGCCAGCAGCTTACAGGGCAATGAGCAGTTCAAC.